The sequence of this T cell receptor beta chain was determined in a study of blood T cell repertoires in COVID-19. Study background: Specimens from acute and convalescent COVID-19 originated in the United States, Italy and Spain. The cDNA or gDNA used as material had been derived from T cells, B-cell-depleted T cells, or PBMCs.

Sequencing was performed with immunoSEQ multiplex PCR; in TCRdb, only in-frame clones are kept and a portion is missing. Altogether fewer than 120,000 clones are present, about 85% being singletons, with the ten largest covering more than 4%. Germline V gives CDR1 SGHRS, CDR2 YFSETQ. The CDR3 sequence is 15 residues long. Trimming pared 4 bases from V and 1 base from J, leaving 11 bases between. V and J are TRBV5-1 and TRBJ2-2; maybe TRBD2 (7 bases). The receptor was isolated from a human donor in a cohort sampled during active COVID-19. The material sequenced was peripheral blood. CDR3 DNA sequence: TGCGCCAGCAGCGGGGGGGCCGGGAACACCGGGGAGCTGTTTTTT. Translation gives CASSGGAGNTGELFF. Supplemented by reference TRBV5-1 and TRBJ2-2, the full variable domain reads KAGVTQTPRYLIKTRGQQVTLSCSPISGHRSVSWYQQTPGQGLQFLFEYFSETQRNKGNFPGRFSGRQFSNSRSEMNVSTLELGDSALYLCASSGGAGNTGELFFGEGSRLTVL.